These 10 T cell receptor beta chains were sequenced from one sample in a study of T-cell reconstitution after alpha-beta-depleted transplantation in children. During its preparation, the TCRbeta library received unique molecular identifiers. Using its own MiXCR run on the PCR reads, TCRdb lists one record per CDR3 protein. The sample lists 400,000 to 550,000 distinct CDR3 sequences, about 11% occurring once. The material was PBMCs, obtained before TCRalphabeta/CD19-depleted stem cell transplant. The receptors come from a child under 10 years old with inherited bone marrow failure, due to receive a stem cell transplant.

This clonotype was seen repeatedly, ten times or more. CDR3 nucleotides: TGTGCCAGCAGTTTTGGACAGGGGGATTACAATGAGCAGTTCTTC. Amino acid sequence: CASSFGQGDYNEQFF. The genes are TRBV6-5 and TRBJ2-1; 10 bases match TRBD1. The CDR3 is made up of 15 amino acids. Germline CDR1 reads MNHEY; CDR2 reads SVGAGI. The junction had 4 bases not matched to a gene; V was cut back by 4 bases and J by 4 bases.

At least ten counts were recorded for this clonotype. An end of the junction differs from the germline gene, which may be a read error. The chain carries TRBV12-3 or TRBV12-4 and TRBJ2-1; D perhaps matches TRBD2 (6 bases). The CDR3 spans 13 residues. The CDR3 loop reads CASSWVGGRGFLF. The CDR3 DNA is TGTGCCAGCAGTTGGGTTGGCGGGCGGGGCTTTCTCTTC.

This clonotype was seen many times. The V gene is TRBV12-3 or TRBV12-4, the J gene TRBJ2-2; D possibly uses TRBD1 or TRBD2 (5 bases each). The V gene lost 7 bases and the J gene lost 2 bases, with 11 bases spanning the gap. The CDR3 runs 14 residues. The CDR3 region is CASTVGGNTGELFF. As DNA, the CDR3 is TGTGCCAGCACGGTTGGGGGAAACACCGGGGAGCTGTTTTTT.

The V and J genes are TRBV19 and TRBJ2-3; 7 bases align to TRBD2. The CDR3 covers 15 residues. Per germline, CDR1 LNHDA and CDR2 SQIVND (reference sequence). The V gene end was trimmed by 6 bases and the J gene end by 0 bases; junction bases not matched to a gene: 6. CDR3 DNA sequence: TGTGCCAGTAGAGGAGCGGGGACTAGCACAGATACGCAGTATTTT. The encoded protein is CASRGAGTSTDTQYF.

This clonotype showed up many times. The rearrangement links TRBV5-1 to TRBJ2-3; D may correspond to TRBD1 or TRBD2 (5 bases each). The germline V and J ends were trimmed by 0 bases and 0 bases, with 11 bases remaining between them. This CDR3 is 16 amino acids long. Germline loops: CDR1 SGHRS, CDR2 YFSETQ. The CDR3 bases are TGCGCCAGCAGCTTGGATTGGGGGATGAGCACAGATACGCAGTATTTT. Protein sequence: CASSLDWGMSTDTQYF.

This clonotype has ten or more counts. The chain employs TRBV18 and TRBJ1-1; D is possibly TRBD1 (5 bases). This CDR3 region has 15 residues. Trimming removed 3 bases from V and 2 bases from J, with 13 bases in between. CDR1 and CDR2 (germline): KGHSH, LQKENI. CDR3 sequence reads: CASSPGPVVNTEAFF. CDR3 DNA sequence: TGTGCCAGCTCACCGGGGCCCGTCGTTAACACTGAAGCTTTCTTT.

This clonotype was observed at least ten times. V gene TRBV7-2 combines with J gene TRBJ2-1; 10 bases line up with TRBD1. This CDR3 is built from 15 residues. From germline, CDR1 is SGHTA and CDR2 FQGNSA. V shed 2 bases and J 9 bases; nucleotides not matched to a gene: 7. The CDR3 reads CASSLMGQGFGEQFF. In nucleotides, the CDR3 is TGTGCCAGCAGCTTAATGGGACAGGGGTTCGGTGAGCAGTTCTTC.

The table lists this clonotype with many counts. The chain joins TRBV29-1 to TRBJ2-7; unclear D gene. V shed 7 bases and J shed 2 bases, with 15 bases lying between them. Germline V gene data show CDR1 as SQVTM and CDR2 as ANQGSEA. The CDR3 spans 13 residues. The DNA for the CDR3 is TGCAGCGCCAGAGTAGGCAGTGCCTACGAGCAGTACTTC. Encoded protein: CSARVGSAYEQYF.

About this clonotype: A much larger clone is a single base away; this may be a read error. The gene calls are TRBV4-1 and TRBJ2-4, with TRBD2 matching over 8 bases. The V segment lost 0 bases and the J segment 3 bases; nucleotides outside the gene matches: 10. This CDR3 spans 18 amino acids. The V gene's germline CDR1 is MGHRA and CDR2 YSYEKL. The CDR3 DNA follows: TGCGCCAGCAGCCAAGATCTAACTAGCGGCCTAGTCAAAAACATTCAGTACTTC. This sequence encodes CASSQDLTSGLVKNIQYF.

In this sample, this clonotype turned up a few times. Germline and junction disagree at one end, which may indicate a read error. The chain uses TRBV23-1 and TRBJ2-7; D remains ambiguous. TRBV23-1 is marked as an open reading frame, function uncertain. The CDR3 has 17 amino acids. CDR3 protein: CASRQYARRKSSYEQYF. In DNA, the CDR3 is TGCGCCAGCAGACAATATGCGCGACGGAAGAGCTCCTACGAGCAGTACTTC.